Included here is one T cell receptor beta chain sequence, with context. The data were obtained in a study of blood T cell repertoires in COVID-19. Profiling relied on immunoSEQ multiplex PCR, and the TCRdb table lists in-frame clones only, not all of them. The repertoire holds roughly 500,000 clones, 89% seen once, with roughly 0.9% in the top ten. V was clipped by 4 bases and J by 1 base; unmatched bases: 7. Germline lookup yields CDR1 SGDLS and CDR2 YYNGEE. This CDR3 has 18 residues. Specimen: peripheral blood. V and J are TRBV9 and TRBJ2-3, with 15 bases fitting TRBD2. The TCR sequence derives from a man aged 18 to 30 with COVID-19, enrolled during active disease. The CDR3 loop reads CASSFGLAGGPRTDTQYF. CDR3 nucleotide sequence: TGTGCCAGCAGCTTCGGACTAGCGGGAGGGCCTCGCACAGATACGCAGTATTTT. Looking up the rest from reference TRBV9 and TRBJ2-3 gives the full variable domain: DSGVTQTPKHLITATGQRVTLRCSPRSGDLSVYWYQQSLDQGLQFLIQYYNGEERAKGNILERFSAQQFPDLHSELNLSSLELGDSALYFCASSFGLAGGPRTDTQYFGPGTRLTVL.